The TCR beta chain described here comes from a study of blood T cell repertoires in COVID-19. Study as a whole: T cells, B-cell-depleted T cells, or PBMCs provided the cDNA or gDNA that served as material.

TCRdb's table, derived via immunoSEQ multiplex PCR, lists solely in-frame clones and lacks some. The profile shows 250,000 to 300,000 clones, 80% to 90% of them singletons. Participants had their cohort set by participant-reported clinical history. The CDR3 sequence is 14 residues long. With 5 bases clipped from V and 4 bases from J, the junction kept 4 bases outside the gene matches. Germline CDR1 is SGHVS and CDR2 is FNYEAQ. The sequence was obtained from a man younger than 30 who had recovered from COVID-19. The chain links TRBV7-6 to TRBJ2-3; 9 nucleotides agree with TRBD2. Sequenced input: PBMCs or T cells enriched from blood (not recorded which). Written as DNA, the CDR3 is TGTGCCAGCAGCATGGGACTAGCCTCAGATACGCAGTATTTT. The encoded protein is CASSMGLASDTQYF.